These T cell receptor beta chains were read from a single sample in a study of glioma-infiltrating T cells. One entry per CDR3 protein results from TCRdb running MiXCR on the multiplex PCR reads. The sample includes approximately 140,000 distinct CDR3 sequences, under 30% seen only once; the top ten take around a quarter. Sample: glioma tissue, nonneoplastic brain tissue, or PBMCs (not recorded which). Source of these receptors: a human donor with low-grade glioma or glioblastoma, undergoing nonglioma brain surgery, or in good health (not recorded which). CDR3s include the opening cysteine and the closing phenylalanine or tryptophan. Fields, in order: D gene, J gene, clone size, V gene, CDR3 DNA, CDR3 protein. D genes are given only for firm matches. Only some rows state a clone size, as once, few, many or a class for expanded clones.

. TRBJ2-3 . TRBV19 TGTGCCAGTAGCTTCGCCAACACAGATACGCAGTATTTT CASSFANTDTQYF
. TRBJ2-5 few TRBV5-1 TGCGCCAGCAGCTTATGGACTACCCAAGAGACCCAGTACTTC CASSLWTTQETQYF
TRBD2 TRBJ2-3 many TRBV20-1 TGCAGTGCTAAACTAGCGGGGGGCTCAGATACGCAGTATTTT CSAKLAGGSDTQYF
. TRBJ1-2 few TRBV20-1 TGCAGTGCTAGATGGGGACGCTATGGCTACACCTTC CSARWGRYGYTF
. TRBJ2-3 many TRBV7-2 TGTGCCAGCAGCTTAGGGAGCACAGATACGCAGTATTTT CASSLGSTDTQYF
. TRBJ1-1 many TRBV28 TGTGCCAGCAGTTCAACCGGGGTGGGGAACACTGAAGCTTTCTTT CASSSTGVGNTEAFF
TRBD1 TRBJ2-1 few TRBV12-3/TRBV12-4 TGTGCCAGCAGTTTCAGAGGACAGGGAGGCAATGAGCAGTTCTTC CASSFRGQGGNEQFF
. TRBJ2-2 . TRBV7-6 TGTGCCAGCAGCTTAGAGCCCAACACCGGGGAGCTGTTTTTT CASSLEPNTGELFF
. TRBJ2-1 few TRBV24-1 TGTGCCACCAGCCCTAAACAGGCGCCCAACAATGAGCAGTTCTTC CATSPKQAPNNEQFF
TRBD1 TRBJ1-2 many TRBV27 TGTGCCAGCAGTTTACTATCCGGGGGACAGGGGAACTATGGCTACACCTTC CASSLLSGGQGNYGYTF
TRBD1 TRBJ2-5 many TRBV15 TGTGCCACAATAACCGGGACAGGGGAAGAGACCCAGTACTTC CATITGTGEETQYF
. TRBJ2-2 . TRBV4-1 TGCGCCAGCAGCCGCCAAACCAACACCGGGGAGCTGTTTTTT CASSRQTNTGELFF
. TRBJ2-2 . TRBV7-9 TGTGCCAGCAGCCGCGGTGGGGCGGGCACCGGGGAGCTGTTTTTT CASSRGGAGTGELFF
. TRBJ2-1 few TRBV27 TGTGCCAGCAGTTTATCGCTGCCGGGGGTAATGTGGAATGAGCAGTTCTTC CASSLSLPGVMWNEQFF
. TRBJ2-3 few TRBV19 TGTGCCAGTAGTCCGCACACCGGGGCGCAGTATTTT CASSPHTGAQYF
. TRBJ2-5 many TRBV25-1 TGTGCCAGCAGCGATGGACTTGTGGAGACCCAGTACTTC CASSDGLVETQYF
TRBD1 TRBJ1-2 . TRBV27 TGTGCCAGCACTTCGGACAGGGCCAAAATCGGGGGCTACACCTTC CASTSDRAKIGGYTF
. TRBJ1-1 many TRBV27 TGTGCCAGCAGTTTTAGGGGGTCGGACACTGAAGCTTTCTTT CASSFRGSDTEAFF